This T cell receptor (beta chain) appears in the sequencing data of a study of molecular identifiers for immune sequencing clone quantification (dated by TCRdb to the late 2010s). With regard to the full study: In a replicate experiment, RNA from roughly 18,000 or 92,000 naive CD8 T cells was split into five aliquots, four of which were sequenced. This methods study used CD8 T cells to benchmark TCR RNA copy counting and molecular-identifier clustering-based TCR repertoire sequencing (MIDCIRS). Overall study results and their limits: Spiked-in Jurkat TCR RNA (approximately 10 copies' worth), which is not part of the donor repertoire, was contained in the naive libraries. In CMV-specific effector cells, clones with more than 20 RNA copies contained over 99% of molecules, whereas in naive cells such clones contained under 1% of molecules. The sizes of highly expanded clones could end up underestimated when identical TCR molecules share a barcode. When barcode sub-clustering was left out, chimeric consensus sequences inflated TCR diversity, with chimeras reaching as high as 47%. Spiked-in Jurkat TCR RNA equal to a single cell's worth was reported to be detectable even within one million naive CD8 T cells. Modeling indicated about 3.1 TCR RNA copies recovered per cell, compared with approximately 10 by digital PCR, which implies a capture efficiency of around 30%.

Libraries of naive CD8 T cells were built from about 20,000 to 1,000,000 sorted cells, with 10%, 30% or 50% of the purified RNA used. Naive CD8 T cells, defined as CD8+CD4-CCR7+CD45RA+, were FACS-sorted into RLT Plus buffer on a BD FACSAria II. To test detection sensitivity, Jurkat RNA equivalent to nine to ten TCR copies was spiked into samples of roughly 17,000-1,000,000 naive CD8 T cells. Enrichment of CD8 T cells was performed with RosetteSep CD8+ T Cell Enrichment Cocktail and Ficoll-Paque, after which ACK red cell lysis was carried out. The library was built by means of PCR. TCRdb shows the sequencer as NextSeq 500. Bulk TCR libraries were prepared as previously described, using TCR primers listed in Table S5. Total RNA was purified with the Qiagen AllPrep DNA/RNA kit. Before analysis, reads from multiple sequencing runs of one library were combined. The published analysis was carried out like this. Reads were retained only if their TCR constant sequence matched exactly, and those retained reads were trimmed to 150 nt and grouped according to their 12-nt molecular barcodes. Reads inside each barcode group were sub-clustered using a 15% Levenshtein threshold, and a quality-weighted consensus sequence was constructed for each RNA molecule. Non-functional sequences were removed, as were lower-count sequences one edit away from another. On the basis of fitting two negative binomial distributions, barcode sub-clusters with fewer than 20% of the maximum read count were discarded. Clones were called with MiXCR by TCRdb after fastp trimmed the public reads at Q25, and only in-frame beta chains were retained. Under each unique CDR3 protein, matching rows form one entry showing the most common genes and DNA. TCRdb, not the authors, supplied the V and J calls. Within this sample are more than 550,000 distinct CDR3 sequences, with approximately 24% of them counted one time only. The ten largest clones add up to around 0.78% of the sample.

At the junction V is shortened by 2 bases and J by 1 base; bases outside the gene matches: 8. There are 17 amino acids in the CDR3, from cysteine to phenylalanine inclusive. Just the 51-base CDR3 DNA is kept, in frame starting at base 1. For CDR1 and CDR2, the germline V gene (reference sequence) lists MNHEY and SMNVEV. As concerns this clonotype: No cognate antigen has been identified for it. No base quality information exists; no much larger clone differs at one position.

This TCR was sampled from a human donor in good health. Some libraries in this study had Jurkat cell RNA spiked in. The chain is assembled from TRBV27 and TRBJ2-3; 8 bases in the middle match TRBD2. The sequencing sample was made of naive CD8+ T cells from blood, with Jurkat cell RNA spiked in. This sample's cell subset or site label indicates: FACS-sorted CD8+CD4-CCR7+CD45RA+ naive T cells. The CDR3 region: CASSLIQSRGGTDTQYF. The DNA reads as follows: TGTGCCAGCAGTTTAATTCAATCGCGGGGGGGCACAGATACGCAGTATTTT.